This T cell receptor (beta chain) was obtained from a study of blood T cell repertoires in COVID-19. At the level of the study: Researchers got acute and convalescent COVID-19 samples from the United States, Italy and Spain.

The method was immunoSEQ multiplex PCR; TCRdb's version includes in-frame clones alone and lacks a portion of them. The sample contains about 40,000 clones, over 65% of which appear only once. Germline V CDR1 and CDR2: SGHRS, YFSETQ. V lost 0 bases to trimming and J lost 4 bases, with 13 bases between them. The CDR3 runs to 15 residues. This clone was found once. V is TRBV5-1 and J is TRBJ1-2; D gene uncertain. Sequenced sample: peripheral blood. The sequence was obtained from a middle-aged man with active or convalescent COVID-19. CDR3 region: CASSLGTGSLYGYTF. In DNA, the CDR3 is TGCGCCAGCAGCTTGGGGACTGGATCCCTCTATGGCTACACCTTC.